One T cell receptor (beta chain) is described in this entry. As yet, its antigen is unknown. Amplification used 60 Vbeta primers and 13 Jbeta primers. Some clones are missing from TCRdb's copy, which holds only in-frame ones; the method was immunoSEQ multiplex PCR. Of 110,000 or so clones in the sample, 77% were seen once. The data are from a study of cytomegalovirus exposure and HLA in healthy donors. The CDR3 is made up of 13 amino acids. V lost 6 bases and J 3 bases, leaving 12 bases between the germline ends. Per germline, CDR1 KGHSH and CDR2 LQKENI. Findings and limits, study-wide: The number of N-insertions in an Asian-associated ancestry cluster was reportedly below the 666-donor mean in a later analysis. The presence/absence work took it that sequencing depth was about the same across donors. Within the data, a cluster of highly shared sequence variants was likely a sequencing artifact.

The gene calls are TRBV18 and TRBJ2-7; TRBD1 might be the D (5 bases). The TCR sequence derives from a man between 18 and 35 years old in good health and CMV-seropositive. Sequenced sample: PBMCs. The CDR3 loop reads CASSEPQGYEQYF. The CDR3 nucleotides read TGTGCCAGCTCGGAACCCCAGGGCTACGAGCAGTACTTC.